These 8 T cell receptor beta chains share one sample of origin, sequenced in a study of CD8 T cells in ankylosing spondylitis. TCRdb re-derived calls from the 5' RACE reads in MiXCR, one entry per CDR3 protein. The sample has approximately 240,000 distinct CDR3 sequences, roughly 10% seen once; the top ten hold around 3%. The sequenced material came from blood, either unsorted or a sorted T cell fraction (not recorded which). The receptors stem from a male donor with ankylosing spondylitis or in good health (not recorded which).

This clonotype was found a few times. V and J are TRBV7-9 and TRBJ2-5; D is undetermined. The V end lost 4 bases, the J end lost 5 bases, and 17 bases lay between the germline ends. The CDR3 is made up of 15 amino acids. Germline-derived CDR1 and CDR2 are SEHNR and FQNEAQ (reference sequence). Written as DNA, the CDR3 is TGTGCCAGCAGCTCCCGGACCCTCAAGTGGGAGACCCAGTACTTC. It codes for CASSSRTLKWETQYF.

At least ten counts were recorded for this clonotype. The chain recombines TRBV11-1 with TRBJ2-1; 9 bases line up with TRBD1. This CDR3 region has 18 residues. CDR1 is SGHAT and CDR2 is FQDESV in the germline V gene (reference sequence). Unmatched junction bases numbered 13, after V lost 5 bases and J lost 2 bases. CDR3 sequence: CASSPRADGTGTYNEQFF. The CDR3 DNA reads TGTGCCAGCAGCCCCAGGGCGGACGGGACAGGGACCTACAATGAGCAGTTCTTC. The full variable domain, rest sourced from reference TRBV11-1 and TRBJ2-1, is EAEVAQSPRYKITEKSQAVAFWCDPISGHATLYWYRQILGQGPELLVQFQDESVVDDSQLPKDRFSAERLKGVDSTLKIQPAELGDSAMYLCASSPRADGTGTYNEQFFGPGTRLTVL.

The sample holds many counts of this clonotype. This chain connects TRBV4-2 to TRBJ2-7, with D possibly matching TRBD2 (5 bases). The CDR3 is 17 amino acids. Trimming took off 0 bases at V and 3 bases at J, with 18 bases between the two ends. CDR1 and CDR2 from the germline V gene are LGHNA and YNFKEQ. CDR3 DNA sequence: TGTGCCAGCAGCCAAGAGATACGGGGTGGTCCAGACTACGAGCAGTACTTC. The encoded protein is CASSQEIRGGPDYEQYF.

The gene calls are TRBV9 and TRBJ2-1, with D unresolved. Germline V CDR1 and CDR2: SGDLS, YYNGEE. The CDR3 consists of 14 residues. Trimming removed 4 bases at V and 9 bases at J, with 17 bases between. In nucleotides, the CDR3 is TGTGCCAGCAGCCCGACGTTTGGCGGAGTTGAGCAGTTCTTC. Translating gives CASSPTFGGVEQFF.

This clonotype was detected a few times. V and J are TRBV3-1 and TRBJ1-5; TRBD1 is a possible D gene (5 bases). CDR3 length: 15 residues. Germline V CDR1 and CDR2: LGHDT, YNNKEL (reference sequence). V lost 2 bases and J 6 bases, leaving 14 bases between the germline ends. The CDR3: CASSQRGGGGQPQHF. The CDR3 DNA reads TGTGCCAGCAGCCAAAGGGGCGGAGGTGGTCAGCCCCAGCATTTT.

This clonotype appeared many times. This chain links TRBV20-1 with TRBJ1-1; D call uncertain. Trimming cost V 2 bases and J 3 bases, with 13 bases left between them. The CDR3 has 14 amino acids. Germline CDR1 DFQATT, CDR2 SNEGSKA (reference sequence). The CDR3 region has the DNA TGCAGTGCTAGATTTGAGGGCGCGGACACTGAAGCTTTCTTT. Protein: CSARFEGADTEAFF.

The chain links TRBV7-9 to TRBJ1-5; D remains ambiguous. CDR1 and CDR2 from the germline V gene are SEHNR and FQNEAQ (reference sequence). V lost 5 bases, J lost 6 bases, and 17 bases lay in between. The CDR3 is 15 amino acids. The CDR3 region has the DNA TGTGCCAGCAGCGGGATAGGCGCCGGTGGTCAGCCCCAGCATTTT. It is translated as CASSGIGAGGQPQHF.

This clonotype has a handful of counts. The genes are TRBV20-1 and TRBJ2-1; TRBD1 might be the D (6 bases). Per the germline V gene, CDR1 is DFQATT and CDR2 is SNEGSKA (reference sequence). This CDR3 contains 14 residues. V lost 2 bases and J 0 bases, leaving 8 bases between the germline ends. This chain's CDR3 is CSARWGPSYNEQFF. The CDR3 bases are TGCAGTGCTAGATGGGGGCCCTCCTACAATGAGCAGTTCTTC.